What follows are 17 T cell receptor beta chains derived from one specimen sequenced in a study of T cell responses to AZD1222 COVID-19 vaccine. Clones were sequenced by immunoSEQ multiplex PCR, and TCRdb holds only the in-frame ones, with some missing. This table holds some 100,000 clones, roughly 90% found once. The sequencing here drew on peripheral blood, taken on day 0 of AZD1222 vaccination. All receptors derive from an adult in good health.

The chain recombines TRBV7-9 with TRBJ1-2; 8 bases line up with TRBD1. The germline CDR1 and CDR2 sequences are SEHNR and FQNEAQ (reference sequence). V dropped 5 bases and J dropped 2; count of bases not matched to a gene: 7. The CDR3 loop spans 15 amino acids. In nucleotides, the CDR3 is TGTGCCAGCAGCCTGACAGGGGCTGGGAACTATGGCTACACCTTC. Residues: CASSLTGAGNYGYTF.

On this clone itself: The junction shows a germline mismatch at one end, possibly a read error. V is TRBV28 and J is TRBJ1-1, with 9 bases fitting TRBD1. Germline CDR1 is MDHEN and CDR2 is SYDVKM. The CDR3 has 12 residues. CDR3 region: CASRGDREVTIF. CDR3 DNA: TGTGCCAGCAGGGGGGACAGGGAGGTGACGATCTTT.

The chain has TRBV6-5 and TRBJ1-2, with 8 bases aligning to TRBD1. The CDR3 is 14 residues long. Germline values: CDR1 MNHEY, CDR2 SVGAGI. Trimming cost V 5 bases and J 4 bases; bases outside gene matches: 6. CDR3 nucleotides: TGTGCCAGCAGTCCCGACAGGGGAAGCTATGGCTACACCTTC. Amino acid sequence: CASSPDRGSYGYTF.

V is TRBV6-2 or TRBV6-3 and J is TRBJ2-5, with TRBD1 identical over 8 bases. The CDR3 totals 15 residues. CDR1 and CDR2 from the germline V gene are MNHEY and SVGEGT. V lost 6 bases to trimming and J lost 5 bases; unmatched junction nucleotides: 11. DNA for the CDR3: TGTGCCAGCAGCCGAGGACAGGGTGATGCTGAGACCCAGTACTTC. It specifies CASSRGQGDAETQYF.

The chain uses TRBV16 and TRBJ2-6; TRBD2 matches 7 bases. Germline CDR1 is KGHSY and CDR2 is FQNENV. V lost 4 bases, J lost 1 base, and 7 bases stayed unmatched. The CDR3 is 17 residues long. The CDR3 DNA reads as TGTGCCAGCAGCCGAGGGAGGGGATATTCTGGGGCCAACGTCCTGACTTTC. It yields the protein CASSRGRGYSGANVLTF.

This chain links TRBV7-8 with TRBJ1-4, with D tentatively TRBD1 (5 bases). The ends were cut back, 7 bases at V and 10 bases at J, with 22 bases in the middle. This CDR3 comprises 15 residues. Germline V gene lookup returns CDR1 SGHVS and CDR2 FQNEAQ. Written as DNA, the CDR3 is TGTGCCAGCACGCTTAGGGACGGCAGTCTCGGAAAACTGTTTTTT. Translation gives CASTLRDGSLGKLFF. The variable domain in full, with the rest retrieved from reference TRBV7-8 and TRBJ1-4, is GAGVSQSPRYKVAKRGQDVALRCDPISGHVSLFWYQQALGQGPEFLTYFQNEAQLDKSGLPSDRFFAERPEGSVSTLKIQRTQQEDSAVYLCASTLRDGSLGKLFFGSGTQLSVL.

Of note for this clone: Within the sample, other DNA sequences also encode this same CDR3. The chain joins TRBV30 to TRBJ2-3, with no clear D. The CDR3 sequence is 12 residues long. Germline V gene lookup returns CDR1 GTSNPN and CDR2 SVGIG (reference sequence). The V end was cut by 0 bases, the J end by 3 bases, with 4 bases between. The CDR3, as DNA: TGTGCCTGGAGTGTATCGACAGATACGCAGTATTTT. It translates to CAWSVSTDTQYF.

The CDR3 nucleotides read TGTGCCAGCTCCAGCGGGGGGTTCTTAGCCAAAAACATTCAGTACTTC. Translated: CASSSGGFLAKNIQYF. This chain connects TRBV27 to TRBJ2-4; 9 bases are a match to TRBD2. Germline CDR1 reads MNHEY; CDR2 reads SMNVEV (reference sequence). CDR3 size: 16 residues. V lost 8 bases, J lost 0 bases, and 8 bases stayed unmatched.

The chain carries TRBV6-5 and TRBJ1-6, with D hard to call. CDR3 length equals 14 residues. The germline V gene has CDR1 MNHEY and CDR2 SVGAGI. Deletions cut 6 bases from V and 5 bases from J, with 11 bases between. This CDR3 is CASRPPLNNSPLHF. The CDR3 region has the DNA TGTGCCAGCAGGCCTCCTTTGAATAATTCACCCCTCCACTTT.

V is TRBV25-1 and J is TRBJ1-2, with unresolved D. Trimming stripped 0 bases from V and 5 bases from J, with 10 bases between. The CDR3 totals 14 residues. CDR1 is MGHDK and CDR2 is SYGVNS in the germline V gene. The CDR3 DNA follows: TGTGCCAGCAGTGAATACATTTCGCCGTATGGCTACACCTTC. Amino acid sequence: CASSEYISPYGYTF.

J is TRBJ1-3 and V is TRBV7-9; the match to TRBD1 covers 8 bases. V shed 5 bases and J 1 base; nucleotides not matched to a gene: 7. Germline CDR1 SEHNR, CDR2 FQNEAQ (reference sequence). CDR3 length: 16 amino acids. The CDR3 spells CASSRPRGLSGNTIYF. Here the CDR3 DNA reads TGTGCCAGCAGCCGTCCCAGGGGGCTTTCTGGAAACACCATATATTTT.

The chain has TRBV9 and TRBJ1-1; 8 bases are shared with TRBD1. Per the germline V gene, CDR1 is SGDLS and CDR2 is YYNGEE. The CDR3 loop spans 15 amino acids. The V gene end was trimmed by 0 bases and the J gene end by 7 bases; junction bases not matched to a gene: 8. DNA for the CDR3: TGTGCCAGCAGCGTAGACAGCAGGGGGCTTAGTGAAGCTTTCTTT. It specifies CASSVDSRGLSEAFF.

The chain employs TRBV11-2 and TRBJ2-7, with D perhaps TRBD1 (6 bases). Germline V gene data show CDR1 as SGHAT and CDR2 as FQNNGV. This CDR3 has 13 amino acids. V was pared by 3 bases and J by 4 bases, with 10 bases between. The CDR3 reads CASSFGQLYEQYF. DNA for the CDR3: TGTGCCAGCAGCTTTGGACAGCTTTACGAGCAGTACTTC.

The V call is TRBV5-1, the J call TRBJ2-3; 8 positions match TRBD2. Per germline, CDR1 SGHRS and CDR2 YFSETQ. The CDR3 is made up of 16 amino acids. J lost 0 bases, V lost 2 bases, and 5 bases had no gene match. DNA for the CDR3: TGCGCCAGCAGCTTCGCGGGGGGATTTAGCACAGATACGCAGTATTTT. Translated: CASSFAGGFSTDTQYF.

The V call is TRBV29-1, the J call TRBJ1-2; 8 positions match TRBD1. J gave up 0 bases and V 8 bases, and 5 bases lay outside the gene matches. Germline V lookup: CDR1 SQVTM, CDR2 ANQGSEA. The CDR3 contains 13 residues. The chain's CDR3 is CSTWTGPNYGYTF. CDR3 DNA sequence: TGCAGCACTTGGACAGGGCCTAACTATGGCTACACCTTC.

This clone was recorded only once. The V gene is TRBV7-2, the J gene TRBJ2-1; 11 bases fit TRBD2. Per germline, CDR1 SGHTA and CDR2 FQGNSA. The V segment lost 1 base and the J segment 6 bases; nucleotides outside the gene matches: 5. The CDR3 consists of 16 residues. Here the CDR3 DNA reads TGTGCCAGCAGCTTAGTGGGTAGCGGGGGGGCCAATGAGCAGTTCTTC. Amino acid sequence: CASSLVGSGGANEQFF.

The J gene is TRBJ1-2, the V gene TRBV24-1; the match to TRBD1 covers 7 bases. The CDR3 spans 14 residues. Germline values: CDR1 KGHDR, CDR2 SFDVKD. V lost 4 bases to trimming and J lost 2 bases; unmatched junction nucleotides: 3. The CDR3 region has the DNA TGTGCCACCAGTGAGACGACAGGGAACTATGGCTACACCTTC. It specifies CATSETTGNYGYTF.